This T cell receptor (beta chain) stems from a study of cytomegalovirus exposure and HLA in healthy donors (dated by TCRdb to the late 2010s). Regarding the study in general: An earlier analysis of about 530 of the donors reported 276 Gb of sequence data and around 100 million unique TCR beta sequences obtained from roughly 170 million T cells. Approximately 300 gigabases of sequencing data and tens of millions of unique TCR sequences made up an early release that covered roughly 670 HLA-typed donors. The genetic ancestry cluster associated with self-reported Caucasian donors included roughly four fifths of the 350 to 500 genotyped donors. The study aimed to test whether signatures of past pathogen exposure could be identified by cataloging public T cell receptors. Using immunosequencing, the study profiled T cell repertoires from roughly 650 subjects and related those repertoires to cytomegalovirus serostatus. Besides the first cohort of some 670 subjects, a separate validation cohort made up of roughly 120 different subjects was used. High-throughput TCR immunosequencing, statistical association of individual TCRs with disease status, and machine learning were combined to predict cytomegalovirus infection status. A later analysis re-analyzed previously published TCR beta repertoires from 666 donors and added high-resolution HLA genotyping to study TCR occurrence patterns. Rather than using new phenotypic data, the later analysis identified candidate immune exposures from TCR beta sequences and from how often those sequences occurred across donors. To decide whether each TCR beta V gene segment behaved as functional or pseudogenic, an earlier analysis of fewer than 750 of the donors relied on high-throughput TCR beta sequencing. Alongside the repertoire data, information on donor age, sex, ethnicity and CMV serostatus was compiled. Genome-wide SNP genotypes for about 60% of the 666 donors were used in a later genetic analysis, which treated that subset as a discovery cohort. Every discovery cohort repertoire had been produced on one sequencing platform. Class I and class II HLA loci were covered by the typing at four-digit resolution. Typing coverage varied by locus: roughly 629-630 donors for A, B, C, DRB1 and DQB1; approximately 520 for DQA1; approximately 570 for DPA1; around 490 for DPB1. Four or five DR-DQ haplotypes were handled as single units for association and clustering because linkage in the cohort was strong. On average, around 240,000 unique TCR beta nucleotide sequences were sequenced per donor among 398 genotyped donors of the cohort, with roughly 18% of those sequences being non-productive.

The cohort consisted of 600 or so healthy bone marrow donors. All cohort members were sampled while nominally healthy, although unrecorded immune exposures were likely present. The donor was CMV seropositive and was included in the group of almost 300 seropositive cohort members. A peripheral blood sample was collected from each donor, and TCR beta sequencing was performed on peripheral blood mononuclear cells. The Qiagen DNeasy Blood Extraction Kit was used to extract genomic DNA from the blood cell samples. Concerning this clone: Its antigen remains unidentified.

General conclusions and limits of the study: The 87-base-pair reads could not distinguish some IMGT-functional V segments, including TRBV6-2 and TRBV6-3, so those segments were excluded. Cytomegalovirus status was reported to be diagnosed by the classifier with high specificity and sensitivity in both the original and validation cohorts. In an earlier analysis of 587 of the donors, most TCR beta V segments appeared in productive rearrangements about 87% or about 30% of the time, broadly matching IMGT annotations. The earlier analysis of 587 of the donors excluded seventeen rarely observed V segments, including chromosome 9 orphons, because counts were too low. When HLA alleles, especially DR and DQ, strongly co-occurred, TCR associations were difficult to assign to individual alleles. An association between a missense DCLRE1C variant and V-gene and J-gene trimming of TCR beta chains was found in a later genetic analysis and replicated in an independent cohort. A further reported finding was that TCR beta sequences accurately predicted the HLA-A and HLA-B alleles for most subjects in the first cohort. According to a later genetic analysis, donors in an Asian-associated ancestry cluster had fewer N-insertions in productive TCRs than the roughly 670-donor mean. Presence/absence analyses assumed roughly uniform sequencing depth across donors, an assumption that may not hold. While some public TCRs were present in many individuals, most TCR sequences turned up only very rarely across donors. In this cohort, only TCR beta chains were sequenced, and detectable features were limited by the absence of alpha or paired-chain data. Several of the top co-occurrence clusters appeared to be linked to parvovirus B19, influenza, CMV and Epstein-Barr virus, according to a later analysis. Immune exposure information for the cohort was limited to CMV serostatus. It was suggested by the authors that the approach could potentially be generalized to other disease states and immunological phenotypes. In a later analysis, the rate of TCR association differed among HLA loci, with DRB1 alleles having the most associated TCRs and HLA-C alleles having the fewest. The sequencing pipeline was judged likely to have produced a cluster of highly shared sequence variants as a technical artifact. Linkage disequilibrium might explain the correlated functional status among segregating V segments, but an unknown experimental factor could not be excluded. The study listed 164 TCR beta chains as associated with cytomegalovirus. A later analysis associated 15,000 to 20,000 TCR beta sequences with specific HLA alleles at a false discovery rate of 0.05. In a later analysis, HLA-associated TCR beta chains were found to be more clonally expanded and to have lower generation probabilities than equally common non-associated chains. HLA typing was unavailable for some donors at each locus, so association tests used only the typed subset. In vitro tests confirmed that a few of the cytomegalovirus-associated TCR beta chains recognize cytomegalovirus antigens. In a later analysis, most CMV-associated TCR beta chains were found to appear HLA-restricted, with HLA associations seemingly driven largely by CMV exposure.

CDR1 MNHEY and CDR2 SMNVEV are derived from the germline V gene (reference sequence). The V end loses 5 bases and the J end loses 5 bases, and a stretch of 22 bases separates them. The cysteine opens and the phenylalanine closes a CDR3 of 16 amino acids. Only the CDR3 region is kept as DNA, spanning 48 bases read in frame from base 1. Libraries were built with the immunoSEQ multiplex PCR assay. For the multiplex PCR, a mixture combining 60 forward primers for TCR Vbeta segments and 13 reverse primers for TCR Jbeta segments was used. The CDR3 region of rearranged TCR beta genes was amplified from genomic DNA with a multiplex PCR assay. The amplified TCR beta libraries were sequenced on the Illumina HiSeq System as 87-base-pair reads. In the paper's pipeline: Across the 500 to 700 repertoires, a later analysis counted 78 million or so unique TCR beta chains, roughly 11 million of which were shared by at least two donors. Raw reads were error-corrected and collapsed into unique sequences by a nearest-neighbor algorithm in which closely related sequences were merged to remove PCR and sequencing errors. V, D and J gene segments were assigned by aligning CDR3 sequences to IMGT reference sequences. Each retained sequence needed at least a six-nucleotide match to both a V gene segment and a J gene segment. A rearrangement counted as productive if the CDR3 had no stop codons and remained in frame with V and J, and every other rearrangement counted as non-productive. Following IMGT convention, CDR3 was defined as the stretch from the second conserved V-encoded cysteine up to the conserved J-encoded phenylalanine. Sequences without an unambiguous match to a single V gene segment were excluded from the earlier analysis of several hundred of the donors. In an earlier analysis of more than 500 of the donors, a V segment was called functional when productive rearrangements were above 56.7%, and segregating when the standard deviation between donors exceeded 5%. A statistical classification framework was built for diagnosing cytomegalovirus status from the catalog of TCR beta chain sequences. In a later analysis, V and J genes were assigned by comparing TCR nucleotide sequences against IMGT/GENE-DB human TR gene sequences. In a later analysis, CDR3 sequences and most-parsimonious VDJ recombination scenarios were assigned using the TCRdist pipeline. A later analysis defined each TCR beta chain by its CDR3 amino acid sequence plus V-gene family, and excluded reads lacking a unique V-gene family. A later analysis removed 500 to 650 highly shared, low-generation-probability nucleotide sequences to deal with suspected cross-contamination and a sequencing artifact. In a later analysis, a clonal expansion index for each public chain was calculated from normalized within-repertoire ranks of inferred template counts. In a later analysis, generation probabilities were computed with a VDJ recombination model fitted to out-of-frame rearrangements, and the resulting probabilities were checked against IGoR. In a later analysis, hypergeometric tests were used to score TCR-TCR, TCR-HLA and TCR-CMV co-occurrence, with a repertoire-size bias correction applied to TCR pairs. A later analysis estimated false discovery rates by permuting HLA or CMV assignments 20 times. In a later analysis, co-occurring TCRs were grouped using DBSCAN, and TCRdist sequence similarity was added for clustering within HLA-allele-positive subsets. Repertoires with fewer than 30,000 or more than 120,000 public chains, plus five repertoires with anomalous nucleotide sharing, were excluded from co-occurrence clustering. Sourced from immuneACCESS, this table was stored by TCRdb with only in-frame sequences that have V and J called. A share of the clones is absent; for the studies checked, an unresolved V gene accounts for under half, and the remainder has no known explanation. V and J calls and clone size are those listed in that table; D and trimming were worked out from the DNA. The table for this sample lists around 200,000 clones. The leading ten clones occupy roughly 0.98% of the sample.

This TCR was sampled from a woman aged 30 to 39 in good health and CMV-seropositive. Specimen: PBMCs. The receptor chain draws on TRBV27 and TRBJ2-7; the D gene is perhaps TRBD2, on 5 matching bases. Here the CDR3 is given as CASSTPVARRPHEQYF. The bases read TGTGCCAGCAGTACGCCTGTTGCGAGGAGGCCCCACGAGCAGTACTTC.